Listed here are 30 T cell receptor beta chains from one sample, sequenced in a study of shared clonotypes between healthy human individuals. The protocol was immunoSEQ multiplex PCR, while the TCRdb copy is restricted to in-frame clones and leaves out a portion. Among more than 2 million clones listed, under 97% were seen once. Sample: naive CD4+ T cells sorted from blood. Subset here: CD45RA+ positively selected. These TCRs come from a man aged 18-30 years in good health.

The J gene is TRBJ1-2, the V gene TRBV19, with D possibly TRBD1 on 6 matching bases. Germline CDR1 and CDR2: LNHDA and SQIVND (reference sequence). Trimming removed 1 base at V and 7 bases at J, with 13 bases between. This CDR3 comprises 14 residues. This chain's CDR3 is CASSIGAVGGGYTF. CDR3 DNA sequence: TGTGCCAGTAGTATAGGGGCAGTAGGGGGTGGCTACACCTTC.

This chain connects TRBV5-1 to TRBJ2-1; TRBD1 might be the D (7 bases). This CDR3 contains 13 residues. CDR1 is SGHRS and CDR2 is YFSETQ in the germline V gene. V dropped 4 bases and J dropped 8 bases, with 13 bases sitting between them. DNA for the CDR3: TGCGCCAGCAGCCGCGGAGGGGGCTATGAGCAGTTCTTC. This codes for CASSRGGGYEQFF.

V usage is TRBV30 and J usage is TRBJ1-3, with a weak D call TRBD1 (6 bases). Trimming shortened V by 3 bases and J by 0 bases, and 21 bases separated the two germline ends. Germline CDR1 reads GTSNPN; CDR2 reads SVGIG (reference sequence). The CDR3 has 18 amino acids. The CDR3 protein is CAWSAGTQNFYSGNTIYF. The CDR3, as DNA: TGTGCCTGGAGCGCCGGGACACAGAACTTCTACTCTGGAAACACCATATATTTT.

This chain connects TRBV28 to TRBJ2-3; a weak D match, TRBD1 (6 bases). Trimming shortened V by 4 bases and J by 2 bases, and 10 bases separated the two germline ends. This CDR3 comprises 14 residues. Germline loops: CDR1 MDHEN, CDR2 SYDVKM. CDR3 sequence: CASSSGAITDTQYF. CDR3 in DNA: TGTGCCAGCAGTTCAGGGGCCATCACAGATACGCAGTATTTT.

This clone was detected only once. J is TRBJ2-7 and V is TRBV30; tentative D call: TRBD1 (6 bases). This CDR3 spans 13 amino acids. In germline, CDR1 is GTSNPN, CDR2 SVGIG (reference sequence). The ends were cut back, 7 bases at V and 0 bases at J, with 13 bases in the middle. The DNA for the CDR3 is TGTGCCTCCTCCCGGGACAACTCCTACGAGCAGTACTTC. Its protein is CASSRDNSYEQYF.

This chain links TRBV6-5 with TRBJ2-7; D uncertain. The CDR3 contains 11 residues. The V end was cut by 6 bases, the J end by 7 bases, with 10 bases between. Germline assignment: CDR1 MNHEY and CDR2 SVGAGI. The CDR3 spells CASSQAEEQYF. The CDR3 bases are TGTGCCAGCAGCCAGGCGGAGGAGCAGTACTTC.

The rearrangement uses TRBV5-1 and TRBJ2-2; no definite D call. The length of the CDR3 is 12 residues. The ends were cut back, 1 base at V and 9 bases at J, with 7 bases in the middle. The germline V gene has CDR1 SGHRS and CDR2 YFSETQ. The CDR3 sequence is CASSLFNRELFF. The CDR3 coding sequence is TGCGCCAGCAGCTTGTTCAATAGGGAGCTGTTTTTT. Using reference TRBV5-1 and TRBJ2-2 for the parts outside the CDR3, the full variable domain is KAGVTQTPRYLIKTRGQQVTLSCSPISGHRSVSWYQQTPGQGLQFLFEYFSETQRNKGNFPGRFSGRQFSNSRSEMNVSTLELGDSALYLCASSLFNRELFFGEGSRLTVL.

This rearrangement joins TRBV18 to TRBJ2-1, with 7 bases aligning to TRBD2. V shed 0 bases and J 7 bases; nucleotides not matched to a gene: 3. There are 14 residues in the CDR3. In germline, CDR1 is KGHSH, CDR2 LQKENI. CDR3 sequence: CASSPPGLPNEQFF. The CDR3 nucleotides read TGTGCCAGCTCACCACCGGGACTACCGAATGAGCAGTTCTTC.

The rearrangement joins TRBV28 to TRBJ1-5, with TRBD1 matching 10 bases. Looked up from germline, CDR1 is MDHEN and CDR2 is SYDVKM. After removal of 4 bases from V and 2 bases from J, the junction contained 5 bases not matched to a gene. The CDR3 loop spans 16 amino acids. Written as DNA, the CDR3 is TGTGCCAGCAGTTGGGGACAGGGGAGGGGCAATCAGCCCCAGCATTTT. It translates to CASSWGQGRGNQPQHF.

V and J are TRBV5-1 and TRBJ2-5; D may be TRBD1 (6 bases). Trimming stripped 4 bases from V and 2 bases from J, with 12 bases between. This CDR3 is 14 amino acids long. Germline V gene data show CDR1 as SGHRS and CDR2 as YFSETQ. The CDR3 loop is CASSQRTAQETQYF. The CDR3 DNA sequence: TGCGCCAGCAGCCAAAGGACAGCTCAAGAGACCCAGTACTTC.

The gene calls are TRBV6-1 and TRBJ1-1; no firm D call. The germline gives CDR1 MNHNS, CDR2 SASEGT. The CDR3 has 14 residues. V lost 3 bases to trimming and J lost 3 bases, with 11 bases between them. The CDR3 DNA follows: TGTGCCAGCAGTGATAGTCAGTATCACACTGAAGCTTTCTTT. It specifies CASSDSQYHTEAFF.

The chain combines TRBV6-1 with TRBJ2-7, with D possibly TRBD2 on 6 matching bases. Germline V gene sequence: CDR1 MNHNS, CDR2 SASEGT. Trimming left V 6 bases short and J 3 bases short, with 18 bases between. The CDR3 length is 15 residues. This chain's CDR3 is CASSPRRTNRYEQYF. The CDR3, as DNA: TGTGCCAGCAGCCCCCGGAGGACTAACCGCTACGAGCAGTACTTC.

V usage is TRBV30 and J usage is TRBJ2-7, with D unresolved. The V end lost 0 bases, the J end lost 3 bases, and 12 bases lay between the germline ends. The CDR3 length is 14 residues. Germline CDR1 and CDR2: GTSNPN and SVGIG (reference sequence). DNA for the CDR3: TGTGCCTGGAGTGTACTTGACCGGAACTACGAGCAGTACTTC. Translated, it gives CAWSVLDRNYEQYF.

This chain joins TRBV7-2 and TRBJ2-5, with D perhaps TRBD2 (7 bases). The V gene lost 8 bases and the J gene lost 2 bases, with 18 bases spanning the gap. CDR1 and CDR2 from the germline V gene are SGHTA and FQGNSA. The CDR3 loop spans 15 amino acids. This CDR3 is CASGASGGGQETQYF. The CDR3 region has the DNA TGTGCCAGCGGGGCTAGCGGAGGGGGGCAAGAGACCCAGTACTTC.

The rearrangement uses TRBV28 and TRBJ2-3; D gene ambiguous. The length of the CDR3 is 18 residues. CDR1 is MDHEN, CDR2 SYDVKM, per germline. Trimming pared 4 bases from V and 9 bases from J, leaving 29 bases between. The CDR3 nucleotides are TGTGCCAGCAGTTCCCGATTTAGTCACGGCCCCCGTGAAGAGACGCAGTATTTT. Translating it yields CASSSRFSHGPREETQYF.

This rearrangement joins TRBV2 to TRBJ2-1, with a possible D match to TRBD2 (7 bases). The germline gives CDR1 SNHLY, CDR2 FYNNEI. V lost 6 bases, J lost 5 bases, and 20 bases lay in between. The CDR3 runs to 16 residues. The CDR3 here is CASRKSGRGPHNEQFF. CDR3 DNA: TGTGCCAGCAGGAAGAGTGGGCGGGGGCCGCACAATGAGCAGTTCTTC.

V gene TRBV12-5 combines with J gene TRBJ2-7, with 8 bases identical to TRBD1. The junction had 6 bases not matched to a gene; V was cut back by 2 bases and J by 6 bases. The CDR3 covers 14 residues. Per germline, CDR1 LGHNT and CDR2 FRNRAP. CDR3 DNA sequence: TGTGCTAGTGGTTTGCAGGGGGCGCCGAGCGAGCAGTACTTC. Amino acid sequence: CASGLQGAPSEQYF.

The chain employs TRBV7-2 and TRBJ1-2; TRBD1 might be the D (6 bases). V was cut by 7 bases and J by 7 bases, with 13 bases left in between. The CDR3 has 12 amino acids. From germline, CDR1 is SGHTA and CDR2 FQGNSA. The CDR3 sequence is CASTEQGFGYTF. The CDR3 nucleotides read TGTGCCAGCACGGAACAGGGTTTTGGCTACACCTTC.

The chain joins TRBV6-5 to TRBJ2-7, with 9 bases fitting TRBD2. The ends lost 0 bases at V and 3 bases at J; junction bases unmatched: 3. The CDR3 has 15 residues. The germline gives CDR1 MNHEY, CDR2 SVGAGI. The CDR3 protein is CASSYSSTSGYEQYF. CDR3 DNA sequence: TGTGCCAGCAGTTACTCGTCGACTAGCGGCTACGAGCAGTACTTC.

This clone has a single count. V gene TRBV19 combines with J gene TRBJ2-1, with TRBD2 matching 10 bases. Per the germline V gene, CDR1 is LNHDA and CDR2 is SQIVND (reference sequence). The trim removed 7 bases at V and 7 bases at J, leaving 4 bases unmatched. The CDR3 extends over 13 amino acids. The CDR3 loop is CASMASGGNEQFF. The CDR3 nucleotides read TGTGCCAGTATGGCTAGCGGGGGTAATGAGCAGTTCTTC.

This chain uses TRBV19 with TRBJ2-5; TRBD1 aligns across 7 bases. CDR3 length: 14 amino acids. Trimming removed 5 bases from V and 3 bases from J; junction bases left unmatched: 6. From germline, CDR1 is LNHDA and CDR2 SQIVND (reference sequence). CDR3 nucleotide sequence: TGTGCCAGTAGTCCTAGGGGGCCCGAAGAGACCCAGTACTTC. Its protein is CASSPRGPEETQYF.

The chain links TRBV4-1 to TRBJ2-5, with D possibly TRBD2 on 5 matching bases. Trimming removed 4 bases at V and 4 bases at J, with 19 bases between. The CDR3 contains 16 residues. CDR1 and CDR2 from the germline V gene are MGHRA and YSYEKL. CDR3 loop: CASSPIPTEDPETQYF. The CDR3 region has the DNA TGCGCCAGCAGCCCGATACCCACGGAGGATCCAGAGACCCAGTACTTC.

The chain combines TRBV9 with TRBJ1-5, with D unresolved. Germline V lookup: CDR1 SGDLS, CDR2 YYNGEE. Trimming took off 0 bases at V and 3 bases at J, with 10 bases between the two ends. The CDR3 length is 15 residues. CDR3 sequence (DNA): TGTGCCAGCAGCGTAGAACCAGGAGCCAATCAGCCCCAGCATTTT. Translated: CASSVEPGANQPQHF.

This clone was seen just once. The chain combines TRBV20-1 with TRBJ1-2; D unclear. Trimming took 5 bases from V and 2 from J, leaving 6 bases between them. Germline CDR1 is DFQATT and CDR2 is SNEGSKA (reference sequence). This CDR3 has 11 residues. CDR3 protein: CSAHSNYGYTF. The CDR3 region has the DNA TGCAGTGCTCACAGCAACTATGGCTACACCTTC.

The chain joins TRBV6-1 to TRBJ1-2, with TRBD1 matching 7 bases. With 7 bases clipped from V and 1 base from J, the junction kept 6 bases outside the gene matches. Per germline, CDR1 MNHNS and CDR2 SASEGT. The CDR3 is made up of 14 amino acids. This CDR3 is CASNQGGINYGYTF. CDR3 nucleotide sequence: TGTGCCAGCAATCAGGGGGGAATTAACTATGGCTACACCTTC.

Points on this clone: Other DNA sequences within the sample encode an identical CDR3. CDR3 bases: TGTGCCAGCTCACGGGACACTGAAGCTTTCTTT. Translated: CASSRDTEAFF. The V call is TRBV18, the J call TRBJ1-1; D uncertain. Germline values: CDR1 KGHSH, CDR2 LQKENI. V was pared by 4 bases and J by 3 bases, with 3 bases between. The CDR3 extends over 11 amino acids. Full variable domain (rest looked up from reference TRBV18 and TRBJ1-1): NAGVMQNPRHLVRRRGQEARLRCSPMKGHSHVYWYRQLPEEGLKFMVYLQKENIIDESGMPKERFSAEFPKEGPSILRIQQVVRGDSAAYFCASSRDTEAFFGQGTRLTVV.

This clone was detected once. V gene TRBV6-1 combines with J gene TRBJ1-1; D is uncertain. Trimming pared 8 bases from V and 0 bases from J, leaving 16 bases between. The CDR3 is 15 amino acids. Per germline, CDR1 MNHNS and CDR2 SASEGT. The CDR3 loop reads CASRTVHGMNTEAFF. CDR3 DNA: TGTGCCAGCCGGACGGTACACGGGATGAACACTGAAGCTTTCTTT.

As DNA, the CDR3 is TGTGCCAGCAGTGAATACGGCCAGCCCCAGCATTTT. It codes for CASSEYGQPQHF. V and J are TRBV25-1 and TRBJ1-5; D gene ambiguous. Between the trimmed V and J ends, which lost 0 bases and 7 bases, there was a span of 4 bases. CDR1 MGHDK and CDR2 SYGVNS come from the germline V gene. The CDR3 contains 12 residues. Full variable domain (missing parts from reference TRBV25-1 and TRBJ1-5): EADIYQTPRYLVIGTGKKITLECSQTMGHDKMYWYQQDPGMELHLIHYSYGVNSTEKGDLSSESTVSRIRTEHFPLTLESARPSHTSQYLCASSEYGQPQHFGDGTRLSIL.

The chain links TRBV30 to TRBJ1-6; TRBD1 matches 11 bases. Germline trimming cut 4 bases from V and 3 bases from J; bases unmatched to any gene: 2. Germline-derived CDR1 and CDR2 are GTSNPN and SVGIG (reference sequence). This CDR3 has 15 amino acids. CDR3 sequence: CAWTGTGGYNSPLHF. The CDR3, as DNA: TGTGCCTGGACCGGGACAGGGGGCTATAATTCACCCCTCCACTTT. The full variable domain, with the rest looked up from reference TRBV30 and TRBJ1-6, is SQTIHQWPATLVQPVGSPLSLECTVEGTSNPNLYWYRQAAGRGLQLLFYSVGIGQISSEVPQNLSASRPQDRQFILSSKKLLLSDSGFYLCAWTGTGGYNSPLHFGNGTRLTVT.

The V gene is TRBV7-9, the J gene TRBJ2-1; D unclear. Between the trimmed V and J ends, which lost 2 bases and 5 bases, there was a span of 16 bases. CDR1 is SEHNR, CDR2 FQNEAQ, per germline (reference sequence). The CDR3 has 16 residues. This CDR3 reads CASSLKVLANDNEQFF. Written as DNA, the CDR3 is TGTGCCAGCAGCTTAAAAGTCTTGGCGAACGACAATGAGCAGTTCTTC.